These 2 T cell receptor beta chains were all obtained from the same sample, sequenced in a study of shared clonotypes between healthy human individuals. Generated by immunoSEQ multiplex PCR, the TCRdb table keeps only in-frame clones and is missing some. The sample carries about 480,000 clones, around 79% recorded once. Specimen: PBMCs. Receptors originate from a woman in her forties in good health. Some clones in this sample may be carry-over from other donors' samples.

V gene TRBV28 combines with J gene TRBJ2-7; TRBD2 is a possible D gene (6 bases). V was shortened by 6 bases and J by 3 bases, with 15 bases between the two germline ends. Germline assignment: CDR1 MDHEN and CDR2 SYDVKM. The CDR3 length is 14 residues. The CDR3: CASSATGARYEQYF. The DNA for the CDR3 is TGTGCCAGCAGCGCCACGGGAGCCCGCTACGAGCAGTACTTC.

This sequence joins TRBV11-2 and TRBJ2-1; D is uncertain. In germline, CDR1 is SGHAT, CDR2 FQNNGV. The CDR3 length is 14 residues. Between the trimmed V and J ends, which lost 5 bases and 4 bases, there was a span of 12 bases. CDR3 residues: CASSPTHGYNEQFF. Written as DNA, the CDR3 is TGTGCCAGCAGCCCTACACATGGATACAATGAGCAGTTCTTC.